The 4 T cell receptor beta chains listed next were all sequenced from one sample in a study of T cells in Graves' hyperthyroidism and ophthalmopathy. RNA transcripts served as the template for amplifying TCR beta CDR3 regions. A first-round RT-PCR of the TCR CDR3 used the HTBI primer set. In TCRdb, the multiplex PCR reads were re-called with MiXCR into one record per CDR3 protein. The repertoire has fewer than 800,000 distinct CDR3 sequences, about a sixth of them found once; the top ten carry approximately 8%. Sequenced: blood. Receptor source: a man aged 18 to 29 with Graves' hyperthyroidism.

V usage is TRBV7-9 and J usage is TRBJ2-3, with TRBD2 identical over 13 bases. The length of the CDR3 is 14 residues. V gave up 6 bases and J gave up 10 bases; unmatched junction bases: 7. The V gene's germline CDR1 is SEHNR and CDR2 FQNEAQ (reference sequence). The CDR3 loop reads CASSSGTSGIAQYF. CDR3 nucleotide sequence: TGTGCCAGCAGTTCCGGGACTAGCGGGATTGCGCAGTATTTT.

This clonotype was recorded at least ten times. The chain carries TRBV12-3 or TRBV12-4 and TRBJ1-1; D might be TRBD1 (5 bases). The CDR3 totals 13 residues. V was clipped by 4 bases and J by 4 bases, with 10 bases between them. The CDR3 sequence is CASSSWGSTEAFF. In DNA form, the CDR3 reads TGTGCCAGCAGTTCGTGGGGGAGCACTGAAGCTTTCTTT.

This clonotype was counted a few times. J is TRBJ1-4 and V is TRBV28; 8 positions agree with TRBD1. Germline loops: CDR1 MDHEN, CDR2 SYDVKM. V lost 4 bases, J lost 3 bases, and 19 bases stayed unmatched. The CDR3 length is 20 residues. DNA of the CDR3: TGTGCCAGCAGTTCCCGGGGGGGACAGGTCCCGCTTATAGCTAATGAAAAACTGTTTTTT. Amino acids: CASSSRGGQVPLIANEKLFF.

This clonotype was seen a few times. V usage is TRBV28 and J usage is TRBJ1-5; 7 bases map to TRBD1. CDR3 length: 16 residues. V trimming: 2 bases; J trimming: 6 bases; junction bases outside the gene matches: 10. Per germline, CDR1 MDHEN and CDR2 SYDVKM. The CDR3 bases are TGTGCCAGCAGTTTAACCCACGGACAGGCGGGTCAGCCCCAGCATTTT. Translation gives CASSLTHGQAGQPQHF.